This TCR beta chain was recorded in a study of blood T cell repertoires in COVID-19. Repertoires were generated with immunoSEQ multiplex PCR, while TCRdb's copy carries only in-frame clones and drops some. The sample has roughly 55,000 clones; 70% to 80% are singletons. This CDR3 region has 12 residues. The V end lost 0 bases, the J end lost 10 bases, and 8 bases lay between the germline ends. In germline, CDR1 is SGHRS, CDR2 YFSETQ. Material for sequencing was peripheral blood. The chain joins TRBV5-1 to TRBJ2-1; D might be TRBD2 (5 bases). The sequence came from a human donor in a cohort sampled during active COVID-19. The CDR3 DNA follows: TGCGCCAGCAGCTTGGTTCCGGGGGAGCAGTTCTTC. Amino acids: CASSLVPGEQFF.